This record covers a single T cell receptor beta chain. Its antigen is still unknown. The authors divided CD4+ cells into CD45RA+ naive and CD45RA-negative memory subsets. Produced via immunoSEQ multiplex PCR; TCRdb's table is partial and in-frame only. The sample contains around 1.5 million clones, nearly 99% of which appear only once. These data come from a study of shared clonotypes between healthy human individuals. Study-wide context: The study used three CD4 naive, three CD4 memory, two CD8 naive and one CD8 memory plate per donor. Findings of the study overall: Apart from blood, nothing was sampled; tissue repertoires likely differ.

V shed 0 bases and J 4 bases; nucleotides not matched to a gene: 5. Germline assignment: CDR1 SGHKS and CDR2 YYEKEE (reference sequence). This CDR3 region has 15 residues. The V gene is TRBV5-5, the J gene TRBJ2-7, with TRBD1 matching 9 bases. The source is a man aged 25-40 years in good health. Sequenced material: naive CD4+ T cells sorted from blood. As to subset: CD45RA+ positively selected. The CDR3, as DNA: TGTGCCAGCAGCTTGGCCGGGACAGGGATTTACGAGCAGTACTTC. Residues: CASSLAGTGIYEQYF.